These 3 T cell receptor beta chains were sequenced from one sample in a study of control samples from healthy donors and cancer patients (dated by TCRdb to the early 2020s). Library creation used the immunoSEQ multiplex PCR assay. This immuneACCESS table, as held by TCRdb, lists in-frame sequences with V and J called but not all clones. Of the missing ones, under half trace to an unresolved V gene in checked studies; the others have no known cause. The sample table holds 150,000 to 200,000 clones, of which roughly 92% were seen once. 0.68% of the sample belongs to the ten largest clones. Specimen: blood. These TCRs come from a woman in her 30s in good health.

The chain's CDR3 is CASSPEAPFF. For the CDR3, the DNA is TGTGCCAGCAGCCCTGAAGCCCCGTTCTTC. The chain has TRBV7-9 and TRBJ2-1; no clear D. CDR3 length: 10 residues. Per the germline V gene, CDR1 is SEHNR and CDR2 is FQNEAQ (reference sequence). Trimming removed 5 bases at V and 15 bases at J, with 11 bases between.

The DNA for the CDR3 is TGTGCCACCAGCAATCCGTTGGAGGGAAGAGGTACTCACTCTGGAAACACCATATATTTT. The encoded protein is CATSNPLEGRGTHSGNTIYF. The chain couples TRBV15 to TRBJ1-3, with D hard to call. This CDR3 has 20 amino acids. The V and J ends lost 4 bases and 0 bases respectively, with 25 bases between them. Germline V gene lookup returns CDR1 LNHNV and CDR2 YYDKDF (reference sequence).

The chain is built from TRBV2 and TRBJ1-1; unclear D gene. This CDR3 has 11 residues. V shed 9 bases and J shed 3 bases, with 8 bases lying between them. Germline lookup yields CDR1 SNHLY and CDR2 FYNNEI. The CDR3 DNA is TGTGCCAGAAGGAGGGACACTGAAGCTTTCTTT. It is translated as CARRRDTEAFF.